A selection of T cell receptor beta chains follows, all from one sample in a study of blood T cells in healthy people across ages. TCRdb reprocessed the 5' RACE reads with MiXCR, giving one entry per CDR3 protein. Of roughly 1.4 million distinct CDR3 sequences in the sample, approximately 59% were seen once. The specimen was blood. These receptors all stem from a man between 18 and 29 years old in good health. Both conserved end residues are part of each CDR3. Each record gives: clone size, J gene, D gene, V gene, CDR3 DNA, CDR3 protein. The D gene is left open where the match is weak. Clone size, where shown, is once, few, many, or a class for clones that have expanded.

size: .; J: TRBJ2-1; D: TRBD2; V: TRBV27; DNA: TGTGCCAGCAGTGGTCCAACTAGCGGGGGGTCCTACAATGAGCAGTTCTTC; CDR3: CASSGPTSGGSYNEQFF
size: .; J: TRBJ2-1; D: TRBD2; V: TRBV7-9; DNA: TGTGCCAGCAGCCCACGGGGGGGAGGGCCGATTGAGCAGTTCTTC; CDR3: CASSPRGGGPIEQFF
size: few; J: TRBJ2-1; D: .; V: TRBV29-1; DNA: TGCAGCGTTGTGGGCAGGGTGTTAATCGGTGAGCAGTTCTTC; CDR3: CSVVGRVLIGEQFF
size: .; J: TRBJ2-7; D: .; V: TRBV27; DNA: TGTGCCAGCAGTAGATTAGGACAGTACGAGCAGTACTTC; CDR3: CASSRLGQYEQYF
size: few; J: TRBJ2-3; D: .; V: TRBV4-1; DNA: TGCGCCAGCAGCCAAGAAGCGAAGGTGATGACTATCACACACCATACGCAGTATTTT; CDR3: CASSQEAKVMTITHHTQYF
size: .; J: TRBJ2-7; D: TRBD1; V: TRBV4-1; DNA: TGCGCCAGCAGCCAAGATCGGACAGGACATATGGAGCAGTACTTC; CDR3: CASSQDRTGHMEQYF
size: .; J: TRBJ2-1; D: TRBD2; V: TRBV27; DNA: TGTGCCAGCAGCCCTGTGCCCCAGCGGGGGGTTTATTCCTCCTACAATGAGCAGTTCTTC; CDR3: CASSPVPQRGVYSSYNEQFF
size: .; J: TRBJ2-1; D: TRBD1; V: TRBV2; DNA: TGTGCCAGTGGCGGACAGGGGATCTACAATGAGCGGTACTTC; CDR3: CASGGQGIYNERYF
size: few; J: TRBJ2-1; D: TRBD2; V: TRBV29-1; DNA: TGCAGCGTTGAAGAGGGGGTTCGGGCTAGCGGGAGGCTCGACAATGAGCAGTTCTTC; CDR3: CSVEEGVRASGRLDNEQFF
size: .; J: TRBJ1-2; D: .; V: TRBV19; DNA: TGTGCCGGGATTGCCCAAAACGGTGGCTACACCTTC; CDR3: CAGIAQNGGYTF
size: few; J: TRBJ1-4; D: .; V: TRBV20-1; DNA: TGCAGTGCTAGAGAGGCCACTGAAAAACTGTTTTTT; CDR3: CSAREATEKLFF
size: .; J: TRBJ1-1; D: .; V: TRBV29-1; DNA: TGCAGCGTTGTTGCCCCCTTTGTAAACACTGAAGCTTTCTTT; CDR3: CSVVAPFVNTEAFF
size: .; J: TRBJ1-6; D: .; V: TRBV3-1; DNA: TGTGCCAGCAGCCAAGGTTCGGAATCACCCCTCCACTTT; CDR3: CASSQGSESPLHF
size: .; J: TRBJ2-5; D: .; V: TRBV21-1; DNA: TGTGCCAGCAGCCCCCGTCTCCCGGGACAGGGACCTCAAGAGACCCAGTACTTC; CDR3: CASSPRLPGQGPQETQYF
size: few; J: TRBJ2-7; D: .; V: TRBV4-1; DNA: TGCGCCAGTAGCCCTCCGGAGGGGGAGGGCTCCTACGAGCAGTACTTC; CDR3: CASSPPEGEGSYEQYF
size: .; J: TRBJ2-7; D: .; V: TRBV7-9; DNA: TGTGCCAGCAGCCCACCGAGTTTAGGCAGCTCCTACAATGAGCAGTACTTC; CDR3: CASSPPSLGSSYNEQYF
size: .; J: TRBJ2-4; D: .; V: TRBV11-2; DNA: TGTGCCAGCAGCTTAGTCCCAGGGGACATTCAGTACTTC; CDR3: CASSLVPGDIQYF
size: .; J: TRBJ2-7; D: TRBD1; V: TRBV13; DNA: TGTGCCAGCAGCCCGGGCAGGGGGACCTACGAGCAGTACTTC; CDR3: CASSPGRGTYEQYF
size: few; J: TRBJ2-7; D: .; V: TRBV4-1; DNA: TGCGCCAGCAGCCAAGACCCTAAAAGCTCCTACGAGCAGTACTTC; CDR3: CASSQDPKSSYEQYF
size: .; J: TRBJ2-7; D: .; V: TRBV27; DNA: TGTGCCAGCAGTCAGGACAGATTTGTCAGCGAGCAGTACTTC; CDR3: CASSQDRFVSEQYF
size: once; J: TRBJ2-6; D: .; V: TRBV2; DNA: TGTGCCAGCAGTGAGGGACATACCTCTGGGGCCAACGTCCTGACTTTC; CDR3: CASSEGHTSGANVLTF
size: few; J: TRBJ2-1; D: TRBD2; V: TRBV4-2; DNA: TGTGCCAGCAGCCAAGGGTCTAGCGGGGGGCGCTACAATGAGCAGTTCTTC; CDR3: CASSQGSSGGRYNEQFF
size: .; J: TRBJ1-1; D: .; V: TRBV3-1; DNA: TGTGCCAGCAGCCTAACATACCGCCCCAACACTGAAGCTTTCTTT; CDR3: CASSLTYRPNTEAFF
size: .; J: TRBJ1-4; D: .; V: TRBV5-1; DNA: TGCGCCAGCAGCTGCACAGGAGGTGGGAATGAAAAACTGTTTTTT; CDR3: CASSCTGGGNEKLFF
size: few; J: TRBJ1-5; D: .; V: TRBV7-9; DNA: TGTGCCAGCAGCTTAGTGGGAAAGCCCCAGCATTTT; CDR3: CASSLVGKPQHF
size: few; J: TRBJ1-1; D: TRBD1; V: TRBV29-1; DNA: TGCAGCGCCCTTGCGACAGGGGCAGGGGAAGCTTTCTTT; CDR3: CSALATGAGEAFF
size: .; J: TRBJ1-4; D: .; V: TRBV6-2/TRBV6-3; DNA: TGTGCCAGCAGTTACTCGATCAGGGCTAATGAAAAACTGTTTTTT; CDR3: CASSYSIRANEKLFF
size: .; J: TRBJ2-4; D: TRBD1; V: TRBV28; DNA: TGTGCCAGCAGTCAACCGGGACAGGGTTTAGCCAAAAACATTCAGTACTTC; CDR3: CASSQPGQGLAKNIQYF
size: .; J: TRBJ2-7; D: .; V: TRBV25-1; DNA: TGTGCCAGCAGTGCCGCCCGTGGGCTCTCCTACGAGCAGTACTTC; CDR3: CASSAARGLSYEQYF
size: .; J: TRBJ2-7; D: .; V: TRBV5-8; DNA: TGTGCCAGCAGCTCCCCCCGGGGTCTCTCCTACGAGCAGTACTTC; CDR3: CASSSPRGLSYEQYF
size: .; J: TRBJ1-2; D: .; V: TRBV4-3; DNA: TGCGCCAGCAGCCAAAATCGGGGTCTTAACTATGGCTACACCTTC; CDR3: CASSQNRGLNYGYTF
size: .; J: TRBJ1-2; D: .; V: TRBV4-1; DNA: TGCGCCAGCAGCCCGATATTAGACCCCGTCAGAGACTATGGCTACACCTTC; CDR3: CASSPILDPVRDYGYTF